Reported below is one TCR beta chain. Produced via immunoSEQ multiplex PCR; TCRdb's table is partial and in-frame only. Here the sample spans 250,000 or so clones, 75% to 90% being singletons. The CDR3 consists of 14 residues. Germline-derived CDR1 and CDR2 are MNHEY and SVGAGI. Trimming left V 5 bases short and J 0 bases short, with 8 bases between. The source of the sample is a study of blood T cell repertoires in COVID-19. Across the whole study: Sites in the United States, Italy and Spain provided acute and convalescent COVID-19 samples. From T cells, B-cell-depleted T cells, or PBMCs came the material, which was cDNA or gDNA.

Sequenced sample: peripheral blood. The receptor comes from a woman aged 40 to 55 who had recovered from COVID-19. The chain links TRBV6-5 to TRBJ1-3; no clear D gene. In nucleotides, the CDR3 is TGTGCCAGCAGTAACGCACTCTCTGGAAACACCATATATTTT. Translating gives CASSNALSGNTIYF.